This T cell receptor beta chain was sequenced in a study of T cell responses to AZD1222 COVID-19 vaccine (dated by TCRdb to the early 2020s). Context from the whole study: AZD1222 recipients with second doses at about 4 weeks or about 12 weeks were pooled, because spike-specific TCR depth and breadth did not differ between schedules. Enrollment into the trials was organized by age into subgroups of 18-55, 56-69 and 70-plus years, and those subgroups contained about 160, 30 and 59 TCR-sequenced participants, respectively. A total of just over 230 trial participants underwent TCR sequencing, of whom 207 had received two doses of AZD1222 and approximately 25 had received two doses of the MenACWY control vaccine.

Explained via the paper, the time point label denotes: baseline before first vaccination. Vaccinee samples came from UK trials COV001 and COV002, including a single-blind randomized controlled phase 2/3 trial of AZD1222 (ChAdOx1 nCoV-19) in healthy adults. Trial participant PBMC samples were collected at day 0 and day 28 after the second dose for TCRbeta chain sequencing. The CDR3 regions of human TCRbeta chains were analyzed by immunosequencing. The paper's data handling went like this. TCRs in the repertoires were compared against a reference library of SARS-CoV-2-specific TCRs that had been generated with the MIRA antigen-specificity platform. Breadth was defined as the fraction of unique TCRs that were SARS-CoV-2-associated. Depth was defined as the fraction of total T cells that were SARS-CoV-2-associated. Using the MIRA data, each spike-specific TCR was mapped to the spike region that the TCR reacts to and placed in a CD4 or CD8 class. Log10-transformed breadth and depth values were compared by one-way ANOVA with Sidak's multiple comparisons tests. Not all clones reach the TCRdb copy of this immuneACCESS table, which keeps in-frame sequences only. Checked studies attribute under half of the gap to unresolved V genes and leave the rest unexplained. V, J and clone size were drawn from that table, and D and trimming were deduced from the DNA. This sample lists 65,000 to 90,000 clones; 86% were detected once. 6.5% to 7.5% of the sample is taken by the ten largest.

Results the study describes overall, beyond this receptor: Vaccine-associated CD4 TCRs spanned the whole spike protein, with dominant responses in regions 160-218 and 743-854. Conclusions about previously exposed vaccinees are limited because only a handful of AZD1222 recipients were SARS-CoV-2 seropositive at baseline. Most participants were white British and females outnumbered males, and the authors suggested that clonal diversity may have been underestimated. Because no samples from the day 14 peak response were available, repertoires could be characterized only after the peak T cell response. After two AZD1222 doses, spike-specific TCR breadth and depth were significantly higher than at day 0 and than in MenACWY recipients. Nearly half of unique spike-specific TCRs reportedly recognized epitopes outside regions mutated in the B.1.351 and B.1.1.7 variants. The 56-69-year group was small, and its depth increase did not reach significance, likely because of low power.

In the case of this clone: Its antigen is still unknown. Per-nucleotide qualities are absent, and no much larger clonotype sits a single base away.

V sheds 3 bases and J sheds 5 bases, leaving 7 bases between their ends. The germline V gene encodes CDR1 GTSNPN and CDR2 SVGIG (reference sequence). From the cysteine through the phenylalanine, the CDR3 covers 11 amino acids. The read is trimmed to its CDR3 DNA, 33 bases read in frame from base 1. The receptor's source is an adult in good health. The receptor chain draws on TRBV30 and TRBJ1-1; no D gene is confidently identified. The material was peripheral blood, obtained on day 0 of AZD1222 vaccination. The CDR3 in this case is CAWRRRTEAFF. The nucleotide sequence reads TGTGCCTGGAGGAGAAGAACTGAAGCTTTCTTT.